These 13 T cell receptor beta chains originate from one sample sequenced in a study of CXCR3-negative and CXCR3-positive naive CD8 T cells. These receptors are not linked to any known antigen. All TRB cDNA libraries came from 5' RACE performed with UMI labels. TCRdb reanalyzed the 5' RACE reads and collapses them to one entry per CDR3 protein, without DNA. The sample totals roughly 50,000 distinct CDR3 sequences. General study results and limits: TRB CDR3s of CXCR3-positive naive cells were more hydrophobic than those of CXCR3-negative naive cells.

Sequenced material: naive CXCR3+ CD8+ T cells from blood. The subset is: CD45RO-CCR7+CD27+CD95- naive CD8+ T cells expressing CXCR3 (TNR3+). The receptors stem from a human donor in good health. Some clones in this sample may be carry-over from other donors' samples.

The J gene is TRBJ2-2, the V gene TRBV13; lacking DNA, the TRBD1 call made by TCRdb goes unchecked. CDR3 length: 14 amino acids. Germline lookup yields CDR1 PRHDT and CDR2 FYEKMQ (reference sequence). The CDR3 loop reads CASARTENTGELFF.

The rearrangement uses TRBV6-5 and TRBJ1-2; TCRdb's D gene call, TRBD1, goes unchecked for lack of DNA. From germline, CDR1 is MNHEY and CDR2 SVGAGI. The CDR3 is 15 amino acids. The CDR3 protein is CASSSRRQGHVVYTF.

This chain uses TRBV7-9 with TRBJ2-7; the D call of TRBD2 rests on TCRdb alone, since no DNA is present to check it. CDR3 size: 16 residues. The germline gives CDR1 SEHNR, CDR2 FQNEAQ (reference sequence). CDR3 loop: CASSTSETSWTYEQCF.

V and J are TRBV11-3 and TRBJ2-3; TCRdb outputs TRBD1, but without DNA this stays unchecked. This CDR3 region has 14 residues. Germline CDR1 and CDR2: SGHNT and YENEEA. The CDR3 loop reads CASSPRDNTDTQYF.

CDR3 loop: CASSEAGGGAYEQYF. This sequence joins TRBV2 and TRBJ2-7; TCRdb lists TRBD1, though no DNA is available to test this call. This CDR3 is built from 15 residues. Germline-derived CDR1 and CDR2 are SNHLY and FYNNEI.

V usage is TRBV20-1 and J usage is TRBJ2-1; TCRdb outputs TRBD2, but without DNA this stays unchecked. The CDR3 extends over 16 amino acids. CDR1 is DFQATT, CDR2 SNEGSKA, per germline (reference sequence). CDR3 region: CSARGTSGSSYNEQFF.

This chain uses TRBV7-2 with TRBJ2-3. Germline V gene lookup returns CDR1 SGHTA and CDR2 FQGNSA. CDR3 length: 14 residues. The CDR3 loop is CASSLDLVTDTQYF.

CDR3 amino acids: CASSLLGQGSDTQYF. The chain carries TRBV7-9 and TRBJ2-3; TCRdb gives TRBD1 as the D gene, but with no DNA this cannot be confirmed. The V gene's germline CDR1 is SEHNR and CDR2 FQNEAQ (reference sequence). The CDR3 runs 15 residues.

The gene calls are TRBV7-9 and TRBJ1-5. The CDR3 runs 16 residues. Germline CDR1 SEHNR, CDR2 FQNEAQ (reference sequence). The CDR3 sequence is CASSPGPPGGNQPQHF.

This sequence joins TRBV29-1 and TRBJ1-5. CDR3 length: 13 amino acids. Germline-derived CDR1 and CDR2 are SQVTM and ANQGSEA. The CDR3 sequence is CSGVGEANQPQHF.

CDR3: CASSLSGQGHPYNEQFF. The J gene is TRBJ2-1, the V gene TRBV7-9; there is no DNA to check the TCRdb D call of TRBD1. The V gene's germline CDR1 is SEHNR and CDR2 FQNEAQ (reference sequence). The CDR3 loop spans 17 amino acids.

The rearrangement links TRBV7-2 to TRBJ2-1; there is no DNA to check the TCRdb D call of TRBD1. The germline CDR1 and CDR2 sequences are SGHTA and FQGNSA. This CDR3 has 16 amino acids. The CDR3 reads CASSLVAGGAVNEQFF.

J is TRBJ2-3 and V is TRBV7-2; TCRdb selects TRBD2, and the lack of DNA leaves this call unchecked. Germline CDR1 and CDR2: SGHTA and FQGNSA. CDR3 length equals 13 residues. The CDR3 sequence: CASRSGTSYYQYF.